The clone carrying this TCR beta chain was seen a single time. The antigen is undetermined. The CDR3 runs 13 residues. Germline CDR1 is SGDLS and CDR2 is YYNGEE. The V and J ends lost 4 bases and 8 bases respectively, with 15 bases between them. This specimen comes from a study of cytomegalovirus exposure and HLA in healthy donors. The primer mix had 60 Vbeta and 13 Jbeta primers. Sequenced by immunoSEQ multiplex PCR; TCRdb stores in-frame clones only, minus some. The sample includes about 160,000 clones, approximately 84% of them seen just once. Overall study findings and caveats: Fewer N-insertions (relative to the roughly 660-donor mean) were reportedly seen in an Asian-associated ancestry cluster in a later analysis.

This receptor was identified in a woman in her thirties or forties in good health and CMV-seropositive. The V and J genes are TRBV9 and TRBJ1-1; D is uncertain. The specimen was PBMCs. The CDR3 here is CASSPTASTEAFF. As DNA, the CDR3 is TGTGCCAGCAGCCCCACCGCGTCCACCGAAGCTTTCTTT. The full variable domain, completed using reference TRBV9 and TRBJ1-1, is DSGVTQTPKHLITATGQRVTLRCSPRSGDLSVYWYQQSLDQGLQFLIQYYNGEERAKGNILERFSAQQFPDLHSELNLSSLELGDSALYFCASSPTASTEAFFGQGTRLTVV.